What follows is one T cell receptor (beta chain) and its context. The antigen it recognizes is unknown. There are no base qualities to consult, and no much larger clone falls within one base. The immunoSEQ Assay, a bias-controlled multiplex PCR, was used to amplify TCRbeta CDR3 regions from genomic DNA. In the authors' own workflow: Nucleated cell counts per sample were estimated from amplification of reference gene primers within the assay. Sequence reads were collapsed and filtered to measure the absolute abundance of every unique TCRbeta CDR3 rearrangement. Productive Simpson clonality was computed per sample as the square root of Simpson's diversity index over productive rearrangements. The clones in this table, taken by TCRdb from immuneACCESS, are in-frame only. Not every clone is retained; where verified, under half of the shortfall comes from an unresolved V gene, and the cause of the rest is unknown. For V, J and clone size, that table is used; D and trimming come from the DNA. The sample records over 350,000 clones, roughly 85% of which are singletons. Together, the top ten hold nearly 2% of the sample.

This sample is drawn from a study of blood T cell repertoires in COVID-19 (dated by TCRdb to about 2020). About the investigation overall: Samples covering the acute and convalescent phases of COVID-19 were provided by collaborators in the United States, Italy and Spain. The material from the prospective study consisted of cDNA or gDNA derived from T cells, B-cell-depleted T cells, or PBMCs. The dataset comprised deeply sampled blood TCRbeta repertoires from subjects exposed to, actively infected with, or recovered from COVID-19. The repertoires were made available in a free public database intended to serve as a resource for research on the immune response to SARS-CoV-2. The samples were drawn from two sources: the first 160 participants of the ongoing ImmuneRACE study, and 1,200 or so subjects contributed by 6 global collaborators. A de-identified subject ID, COVID-19 status, age in years and sex were almost always included in the sample metadata. Where HLA class I and class II types were available, the types were taken from metadata supplied by the sample provider, not from assay-based typing.

Participants in the prospective study were enrolled through a virtual design, were aged about 18 to 100 years, and lived in some 24 United States geographic areas. Cohort assignment in the prospective study relied on participant-reported clinical history from a screening survey and a study questionnaire. Each participant in the prospective study had whole blood, serum and a nasopharyngeal or oropharyngeal swab collected by mobile phlebotomists. Prospective study participants could optionally give additional blood draws and questionnaires over an approximately 2-month period. Before DNA extraction, blood samples from the prospective study were shipped at room temperature or frozen. Broader findings and caveats from the paper: Clinical and demographic metadata were provided uncurated, with the amount varying by source and participant.

The sample comprised PBMCs or T cells enriched from blood (not recorded which). The clonotype comes from a woman between 18 and 30 years old with acute COVID-19.

The CDR3 sequence is CASSNLPNRGHTDTQYF. The base sequence is TGTGCCAGCAGTAACCTCCCGAACAGGGGCCACACAGATACGCAGTATTTT. This sequence uses TRBV6-2 or TRBV6-3 and TRBJ2-3, with 7 bases aligning to TRBD1. Here V drops 5 bases and J drops 2 bases, and the junction holds 13 bases not matched to any gene. The germline V gene specifies MNHEY as CDR1 and SVGEGT as CDR2. The CDR3 goes from the cysteine to the phenylalanine over 17 residues. Of all the DNA, just the CDR3 is kept, 51 bases in frame from base 1.